This T cell receptor beta chain was observed in a study of blood T cell repertoires in COVID-19. TCRdb's copy holds only in-frame clones and misses some; the assay was immunoSEQ multiplex PCR. The sample consists of fewer than 130,000 clones, approximately 85% of them appearing once. CDR3 length: 12 residues. V was trimmed by 6 bases and J by 9 bases, leaving 12 bases between them. Germline V gene sequence: CDR1 SEHNR, CDR2 FQNEAQ (reference sequence). The chain combines TRBV7-9 with TRBJ2-1, with D maybe TRBD1 (5 bases). Sample: peripheral blood. The source is a woman aged 55-69 years with acute or convalescent COVID-19. CDR3 residues: CASSPDSREQFF. The DNA of the CDR3 is TGTGCCAGCAGTCCCGACAGTCGTGAGCAGTTCTTC.